This TCR beta chain was identified during a study of beta chain features in type 1 diabetes. General observations from the study: Among all four CD4+ subsets, Type 1 diabetes patients had TCRB CDR3s that were moderately but significantly shorter.

This clone occurred a few times. Its antigen is not known. Per germline, CDR1 MNHEY and CDR2 SMNVEV (reference sequence). The CDR3 loop spans 13 amino acids. V lost 3 bases and J 9 bases, leaving 13 bases between the germline ends. Expressed TCRB transcripts got sequenced, as all isolated RNA was reverse transcribed. TCRdb's copy holds only in-frame clones and misses some; the assay was immunoSEQ multiplex PCR. The sample has some 350,000 clones, about 14% seen once. V is TRBV27 and J is TRBJ2-3, with D perhaps matching TRBD1 (6 bases). This TCR derives from a woman aged 18 to 35 with type 1 diabetes. The source material was naive CD4+ T cells from blood. CDR3 bases: TGTGCCAGCAGTTTTATAGAAAGGGGGACGCAGTATTTT. Translating it yields CASSFIERGTQYF.